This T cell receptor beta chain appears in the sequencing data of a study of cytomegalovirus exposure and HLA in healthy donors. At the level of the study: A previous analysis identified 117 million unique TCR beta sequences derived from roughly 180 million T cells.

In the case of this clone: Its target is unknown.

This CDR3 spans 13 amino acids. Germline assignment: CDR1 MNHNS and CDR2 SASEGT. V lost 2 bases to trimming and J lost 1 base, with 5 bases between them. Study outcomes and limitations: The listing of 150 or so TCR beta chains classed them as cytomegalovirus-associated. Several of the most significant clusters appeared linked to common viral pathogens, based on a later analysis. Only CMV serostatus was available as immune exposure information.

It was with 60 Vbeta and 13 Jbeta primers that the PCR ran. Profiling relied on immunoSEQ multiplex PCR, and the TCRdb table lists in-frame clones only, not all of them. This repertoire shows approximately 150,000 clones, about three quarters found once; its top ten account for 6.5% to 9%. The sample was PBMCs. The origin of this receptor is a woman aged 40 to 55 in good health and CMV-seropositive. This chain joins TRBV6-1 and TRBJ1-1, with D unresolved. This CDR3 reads CASSEYGNTEAFF. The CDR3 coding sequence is TGTGCCAGCAGTGAATACGGGAACACTGAAGCTTTCTTT.